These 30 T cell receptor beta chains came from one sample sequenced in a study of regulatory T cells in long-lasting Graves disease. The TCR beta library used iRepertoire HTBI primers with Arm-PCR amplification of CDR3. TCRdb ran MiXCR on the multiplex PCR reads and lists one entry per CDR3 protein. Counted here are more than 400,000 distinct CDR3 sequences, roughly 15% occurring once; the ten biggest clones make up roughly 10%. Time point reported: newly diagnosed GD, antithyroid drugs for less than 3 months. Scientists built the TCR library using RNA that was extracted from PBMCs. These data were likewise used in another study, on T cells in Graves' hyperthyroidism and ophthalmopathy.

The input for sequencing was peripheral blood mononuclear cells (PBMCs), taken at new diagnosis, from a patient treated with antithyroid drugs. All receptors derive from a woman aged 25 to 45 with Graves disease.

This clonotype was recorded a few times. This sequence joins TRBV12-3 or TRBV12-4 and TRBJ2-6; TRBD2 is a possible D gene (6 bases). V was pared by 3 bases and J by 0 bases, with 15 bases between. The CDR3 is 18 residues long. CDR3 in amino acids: CASSFLAGGISGANVLTF. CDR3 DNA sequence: TGTGCCAGCAGTTTTCTAGCTGGGGGGATCTCTGGGGCCAACGTCCTGACTTTC.

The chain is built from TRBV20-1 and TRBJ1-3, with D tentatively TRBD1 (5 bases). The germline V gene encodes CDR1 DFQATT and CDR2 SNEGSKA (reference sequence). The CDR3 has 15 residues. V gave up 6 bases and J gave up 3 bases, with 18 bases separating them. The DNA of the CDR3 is TGCAGTGCCCGTGTGGGGCGAAAGGGTGGAAACACCATATATTTT. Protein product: CSARVGRKGGNTIYF.

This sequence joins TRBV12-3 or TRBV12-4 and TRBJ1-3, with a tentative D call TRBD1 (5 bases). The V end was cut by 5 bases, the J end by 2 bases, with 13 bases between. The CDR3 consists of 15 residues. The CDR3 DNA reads TGTGCCAGCAGTGGAGGGACTTCAGCTGGAAACACCATATATTTT. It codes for CASSGGTSAGNTIYF.

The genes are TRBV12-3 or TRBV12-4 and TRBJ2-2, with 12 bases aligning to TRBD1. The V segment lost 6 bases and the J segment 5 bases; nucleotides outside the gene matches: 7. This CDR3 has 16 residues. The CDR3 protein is CASSPGQGAPTGELFF. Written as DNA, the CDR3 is TGTGCCAGCAGCCCGGGACAGGGGGCCCCAACCGGGGAGCTGTTTTTT.

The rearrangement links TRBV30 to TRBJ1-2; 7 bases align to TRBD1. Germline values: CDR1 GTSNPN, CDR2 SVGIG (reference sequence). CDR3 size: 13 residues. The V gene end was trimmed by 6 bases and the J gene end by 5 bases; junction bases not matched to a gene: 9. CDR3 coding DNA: TGTGCCTGTTTTCCCGACAGGGCGTATGGCTACACCTTC. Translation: CACFPDRAYGYTF.

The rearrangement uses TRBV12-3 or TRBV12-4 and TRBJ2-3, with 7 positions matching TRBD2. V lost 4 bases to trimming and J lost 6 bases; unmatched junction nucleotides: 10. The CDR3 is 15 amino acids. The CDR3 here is CASSWVRDYVDTQYF. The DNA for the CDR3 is TGTGCCAGCAGTTGGGTCCGGGACTACGTCGATACGCAGTATTTT.

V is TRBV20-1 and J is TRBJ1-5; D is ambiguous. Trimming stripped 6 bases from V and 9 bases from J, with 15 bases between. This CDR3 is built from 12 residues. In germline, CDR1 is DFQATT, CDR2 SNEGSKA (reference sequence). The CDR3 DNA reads TGCAGTGCCAGCAGTCGGGTCGGGCCCCAGCATTTT. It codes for CSASSRVGPQHF.

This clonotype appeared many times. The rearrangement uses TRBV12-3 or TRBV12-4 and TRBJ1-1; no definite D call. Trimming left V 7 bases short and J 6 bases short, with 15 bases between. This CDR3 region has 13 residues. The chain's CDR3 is CASITGLMAEAFF. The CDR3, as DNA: TGTGCCAGCATCACCGGACTCATGGCTGAAGCTTTCTTT.

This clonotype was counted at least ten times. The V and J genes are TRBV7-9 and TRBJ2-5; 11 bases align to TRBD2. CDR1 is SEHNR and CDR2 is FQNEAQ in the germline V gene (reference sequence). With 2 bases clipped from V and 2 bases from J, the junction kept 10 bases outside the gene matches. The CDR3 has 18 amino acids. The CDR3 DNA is TGTGCCAGCAGCTTATCCGCACTAGCGGGGGTTAATCAAGAGACCCAGTACTTC. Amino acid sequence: CASSLSALAGVNQETQYF.

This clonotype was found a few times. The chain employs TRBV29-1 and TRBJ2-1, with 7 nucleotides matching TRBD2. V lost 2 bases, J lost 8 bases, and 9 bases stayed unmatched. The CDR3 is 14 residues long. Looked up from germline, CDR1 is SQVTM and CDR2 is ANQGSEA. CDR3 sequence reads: CSVELAERRDEQFF. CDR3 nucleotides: TGCAGCGTTGAACTAGCGGAACGGCGGGATGAGCAGTTCTTC.

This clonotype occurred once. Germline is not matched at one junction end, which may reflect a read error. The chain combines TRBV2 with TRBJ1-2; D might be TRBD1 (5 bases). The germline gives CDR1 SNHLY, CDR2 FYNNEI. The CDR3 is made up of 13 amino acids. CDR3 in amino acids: CASTTGSSYDYTF. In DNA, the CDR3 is TGTGCCAGCACAACAGGCTCCTCCTATGACTACACCTTC.

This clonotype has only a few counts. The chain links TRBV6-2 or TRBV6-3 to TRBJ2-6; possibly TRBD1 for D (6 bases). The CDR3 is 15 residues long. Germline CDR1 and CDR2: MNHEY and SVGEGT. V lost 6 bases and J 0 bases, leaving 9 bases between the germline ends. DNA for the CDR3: TGTGCCAGCAGGCCACAGGGCTCTGGGGCCAACGTCCTGACTTTC. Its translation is CASRPQGSGANVLTF.

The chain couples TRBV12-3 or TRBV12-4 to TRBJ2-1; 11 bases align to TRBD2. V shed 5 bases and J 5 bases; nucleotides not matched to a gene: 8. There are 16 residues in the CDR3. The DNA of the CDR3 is TGTGCCAGCAGTGGAGGGGGGACTAGCGGTAACAATGAGCAGTTCTTC. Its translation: CASSGGGTSGNNEQFF.

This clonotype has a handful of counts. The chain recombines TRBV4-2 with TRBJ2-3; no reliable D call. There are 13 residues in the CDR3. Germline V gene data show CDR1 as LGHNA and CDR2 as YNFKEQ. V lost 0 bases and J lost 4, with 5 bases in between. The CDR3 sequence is CASSQEVSDTQYF. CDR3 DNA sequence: TGTGCCAGCAGCCAAGAGGTGTCAGATACGCAGTATTTT.

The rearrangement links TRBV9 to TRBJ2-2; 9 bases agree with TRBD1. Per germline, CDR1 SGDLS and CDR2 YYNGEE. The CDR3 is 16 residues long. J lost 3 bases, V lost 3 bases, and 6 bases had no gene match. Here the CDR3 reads CASSARTGDDTGELFF. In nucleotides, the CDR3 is TGTGCCAGCAGCGCGAGGACAGGGGATGACACCGGGGAGCTGTTTTTT.

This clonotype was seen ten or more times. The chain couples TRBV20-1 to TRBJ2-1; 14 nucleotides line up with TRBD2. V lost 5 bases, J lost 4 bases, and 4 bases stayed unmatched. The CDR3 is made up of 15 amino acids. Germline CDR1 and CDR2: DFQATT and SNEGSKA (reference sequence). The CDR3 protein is CSAFGLAGGYNEQFF. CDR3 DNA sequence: TGCAGTGCTTTCGGACTAGCGGGAGGTTACAATGAGCAGTTCTTC.

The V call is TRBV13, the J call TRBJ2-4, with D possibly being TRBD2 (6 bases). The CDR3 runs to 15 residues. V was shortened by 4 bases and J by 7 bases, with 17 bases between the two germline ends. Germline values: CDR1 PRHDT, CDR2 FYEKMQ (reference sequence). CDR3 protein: CASSSVVRDVNIQYF. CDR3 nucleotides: TGTGCCAGCAGCTCCGTCGTGCGGGATGTTAACATTCAGTACTTC.

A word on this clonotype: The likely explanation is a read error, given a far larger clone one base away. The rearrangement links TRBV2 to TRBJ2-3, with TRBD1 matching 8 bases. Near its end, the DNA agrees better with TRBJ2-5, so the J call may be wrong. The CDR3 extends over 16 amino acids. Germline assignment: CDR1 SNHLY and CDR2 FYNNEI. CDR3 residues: CASKGAVGTGQETQYF. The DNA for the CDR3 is TGTGCCAGCAAGGGGGCGGTTGGGACAGGTCAAGAGACCCAGTACTTC.

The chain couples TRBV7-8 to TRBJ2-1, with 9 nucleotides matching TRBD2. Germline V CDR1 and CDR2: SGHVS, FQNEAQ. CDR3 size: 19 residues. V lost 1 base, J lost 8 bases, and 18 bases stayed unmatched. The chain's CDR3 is CASSLEPPYLSGRKDEQFF. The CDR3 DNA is TGTGCCAGCAGCTTAGAGCCCCCCTATCTTAGCGGGAGAAAAGATGAGCAGTTCTTC.

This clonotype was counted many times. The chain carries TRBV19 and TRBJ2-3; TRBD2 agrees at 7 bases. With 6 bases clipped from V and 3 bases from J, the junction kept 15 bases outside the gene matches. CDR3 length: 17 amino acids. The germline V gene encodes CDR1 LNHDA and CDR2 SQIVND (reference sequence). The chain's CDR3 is CASRTMAGEPGTDTQYF. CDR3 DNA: TGTGCCAGTAGGACCATGGCGGGGGAACCAGGAACAGATACGCAGTATTTT.

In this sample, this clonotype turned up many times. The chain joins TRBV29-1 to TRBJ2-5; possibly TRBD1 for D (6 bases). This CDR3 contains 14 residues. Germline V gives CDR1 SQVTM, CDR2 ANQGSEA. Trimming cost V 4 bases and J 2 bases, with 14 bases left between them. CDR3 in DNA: TGCAGCGTTGTCCCGGGACATATTCAAGAGACCCAGTACTTC. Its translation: CSVVPGHIQETQYF.

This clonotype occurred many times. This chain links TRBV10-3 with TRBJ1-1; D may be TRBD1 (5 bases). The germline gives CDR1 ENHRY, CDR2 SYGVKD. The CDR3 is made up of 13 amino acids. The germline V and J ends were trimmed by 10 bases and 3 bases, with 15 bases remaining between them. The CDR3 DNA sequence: TGTGCCACTACGGGGGGGGATTACACTGAAGCTTTCTTT. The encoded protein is CATTGGDYTEAFF.

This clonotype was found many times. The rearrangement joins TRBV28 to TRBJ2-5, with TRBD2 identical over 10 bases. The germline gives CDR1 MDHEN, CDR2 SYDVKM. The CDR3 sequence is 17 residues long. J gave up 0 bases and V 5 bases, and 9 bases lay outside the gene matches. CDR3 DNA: TGTGCCAGCAGTCAACCCCTGAGCGGGAGGGACCAAGAGACCCAGTACTTC. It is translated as CASSQPLSGRDQETQYF.

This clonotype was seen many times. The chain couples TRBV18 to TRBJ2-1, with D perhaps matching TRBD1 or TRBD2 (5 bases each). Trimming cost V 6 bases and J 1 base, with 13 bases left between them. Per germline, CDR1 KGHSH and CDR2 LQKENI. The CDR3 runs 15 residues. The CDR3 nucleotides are TGTGCCAGCTCCCCCGGGACCGCGTCCTACAATGAGCAGTTCTTC. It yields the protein CASSPGTASYNEQFF.

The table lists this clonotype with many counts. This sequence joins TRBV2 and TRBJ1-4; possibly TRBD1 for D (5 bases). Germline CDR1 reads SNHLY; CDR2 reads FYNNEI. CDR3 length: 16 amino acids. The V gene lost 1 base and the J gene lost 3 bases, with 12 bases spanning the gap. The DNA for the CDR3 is TGTGCCAGCAGTGAAGTGGGGGTGAAAGCTAATGAAAAACTGTTTTTT. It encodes CASSEVGVKANEKLFF.

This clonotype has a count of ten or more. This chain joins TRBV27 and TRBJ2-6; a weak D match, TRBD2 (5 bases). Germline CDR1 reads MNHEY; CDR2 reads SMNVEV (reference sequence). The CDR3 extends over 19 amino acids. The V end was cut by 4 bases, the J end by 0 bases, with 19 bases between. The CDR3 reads CASSSQVYPRGSGANVLTF. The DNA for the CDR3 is TGTGCCAGCAGTTCCCAGGTTTATCCCCGGGGCTCTGGGGCCAACGTCCTGACTTTC.

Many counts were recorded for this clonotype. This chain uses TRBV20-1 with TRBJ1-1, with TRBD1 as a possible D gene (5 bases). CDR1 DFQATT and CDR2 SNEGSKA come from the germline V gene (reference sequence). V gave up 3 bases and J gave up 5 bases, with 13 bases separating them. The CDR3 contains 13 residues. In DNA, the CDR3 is TGCAGTGCTAGCGTCCAGGGAGAGACTGAAGCTTTCTTT. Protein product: CSASVQGETEAFF.

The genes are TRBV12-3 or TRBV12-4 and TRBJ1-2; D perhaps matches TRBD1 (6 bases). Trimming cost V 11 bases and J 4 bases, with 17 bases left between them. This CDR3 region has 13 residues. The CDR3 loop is CAAVGGISYGYTF. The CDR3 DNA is TGTGCCGCAGTAGGGGGTATTAGCTATGGCTACACCTTC.

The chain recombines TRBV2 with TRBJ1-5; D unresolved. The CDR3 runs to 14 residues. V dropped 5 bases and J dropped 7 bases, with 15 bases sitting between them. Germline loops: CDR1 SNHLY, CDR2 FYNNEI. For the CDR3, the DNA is TGTGCCAGCAGTCCGGGCCCGGCGGGGCAGCCCCAGCATTTT. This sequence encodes CASSPGPAGQPQHF.

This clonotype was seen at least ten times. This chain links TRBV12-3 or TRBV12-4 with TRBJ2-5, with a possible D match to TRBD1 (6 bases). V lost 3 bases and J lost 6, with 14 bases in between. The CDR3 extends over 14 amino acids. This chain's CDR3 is CASSFRTDGQTQYF. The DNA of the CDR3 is TGTGCCAGCAGTTTTAGGACAGACGGACAGACCCAGTACTTC.